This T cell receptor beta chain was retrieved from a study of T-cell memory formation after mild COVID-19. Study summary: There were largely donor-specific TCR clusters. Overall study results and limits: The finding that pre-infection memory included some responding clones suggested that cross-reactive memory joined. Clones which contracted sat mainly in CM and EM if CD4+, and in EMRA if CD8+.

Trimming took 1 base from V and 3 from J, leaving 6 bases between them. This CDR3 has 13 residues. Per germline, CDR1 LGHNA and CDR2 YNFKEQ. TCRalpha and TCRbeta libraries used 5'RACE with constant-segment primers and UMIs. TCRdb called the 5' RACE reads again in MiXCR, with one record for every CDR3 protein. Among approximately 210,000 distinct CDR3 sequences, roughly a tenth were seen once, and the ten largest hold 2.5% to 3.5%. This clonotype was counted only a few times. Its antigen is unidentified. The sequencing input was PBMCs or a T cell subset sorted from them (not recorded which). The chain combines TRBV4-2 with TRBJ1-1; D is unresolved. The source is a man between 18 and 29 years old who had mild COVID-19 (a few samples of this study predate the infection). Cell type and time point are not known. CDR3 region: CASSQGADTEAFF. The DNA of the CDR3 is TGTGCCAGCAGCCAAGGGGCGGACACTGAAGCTTTCTTT.